A selection of T cell receptor beta chains follows, all from one sample in a study of shared clonotypes between healthy human individuals. The assay was immunoSEQ multiplex PCR, and TCRdb's table has in-frame clones only and misses some. The table has about 680,000 clones, about three quarters seen once. Sequenced input: memory CD4+ T cells sorted from blood. Every receptor here comes from a woman aged 30 to 39 in good health. CDR3s include the opening cysteine and the closing phenylalanine or tryptophan. Fields, in order: V gene, J gene, D gene, clone size, CDR3 protein, CDR3 DNA. A D gene is named only where the DNA matches it firmly. Some rows have no size entry. The others give once, few or many, or a class for an expanded clone.

>TRBV28|TRBJ2-1|.|.
CASSLHGSSYNEQFF
TGTGCCAGCAGTTTACACGGGAGTTCCTACAATGAGCAGTTCTTC
>TRBV28|TRBJ2-7|.|.
CASRPAGLEREQYF
TGTGCCAGCAGACCCGCCGGGCTGGAACGCGAGCAGTACTTC
>TRBV5-4|TRBJ2-3|TRBD1|.
CASSLALTGGTDTQYF
TGTGCCAGCAGCTTGGCCCTGACAGGGGGCACAGATACGCAGTATTTT
>TRBV28|TRBJ2-7|.|.
CASRTRLVAYEQYF
TGTGCCAGCAGAACCCGACTGGTTGCCTACGAGCAGTACTTC
>TRBV6-5|TRBJ1-5|TRBD1|.
CASSLGQGNQPQHF
TGTGCCAGCAGTCTCGGACAGGGGAATCAGCCCCAGCATTTT
>TRBV18|TRBJ1-3|TRBD1|.
CASSPGQGKSGNTIYF
TGTGCCAGCTCACCAGGACAGGGGAAGTCTGGAAACACCATATATTTT
>TRBV5-1|TRBJ2-1|.|.
CASSRVVMGSSYNEQFF
TGCGCCAGCAGCCGAGTTGTGATGGGGAGCTCCTACAATGAGCAGTTCTTC
>TRBV13|TRBJ2-7|.|few
CASSPTGLSYEQYF
TGTGCCAGCAGCCCAACGGGTTTGAGCTACGAGCAGTACTTC
>TRBV7-2|TRBJ2-5|TRBD1|few
CASSLGTGGTQETQYF
TGTGCCAGCAGCCTAGGGACAGGAGGGACGCAAGAGACCCAGTACTTC
>TRBV28|TRBJ2-2|TRBD2|.
CASSFPGLAGGRVTGELFF
TGTGCCAGCAGTTTCCCTGGACTAGCGGGAGGGCGCGTCACCGGGGAGCTGTTTTTT
>TRBV29-1|TRBJ2-1|TRBD1|.
CSVHGRGLSYNEQFF
TGCAGCGTTCATGGCAGGGGGCTTTCCTACAATGAGCAGTTCTTC
>TRBV10-3|TRBJ1-5|.|.
CAISEGGYNNQPQHF
TGTGCCATCAGCGAGGGGGGGTATAACAATCAGCCCCAGCATTTT
>TRBV5-1|TRBJ1-3|.|.
CASSLANSGNTIYF
TGCGCCAGCAGCTTGGCCAACTCTGGAAACACCATATATTTT
>TRBV5-1|TRBJ1-5|.|.
CASSPMGDPHQPQHF
TGCGCCAGCAGTCCCATGGGAGATCCCCATCAGCCCCAGCATTTT
>TRBV5-6|TRBJ1-2|.|once
CASMLVGGALNGYTF
TGTGCCAGCATGCTAGTGGGGGGCGCATTGAATGGCTACACCTTC
>TRBV29-1|TRBJ2-1|.|.
CSVAAGAVDGEQFF
TGCAGCGTTGCCGCGGGGGCCGTCGATGGAGAGCAGTTCTTC
>TRBV11-2|TRBJ2-1|.|once
CASSQTSSPLRSYNEQFF
TGTGCCAGCAGCCAGACCTCCAGCCCCCTTCGGTCCTACAATGAGCAGTTCTTC
>TRBV28|TRBJ1-3|.|.
CASSLVKGEGHRGNTIYF
TGTGCCAGCAGTTTAGTTAAGGGGGAGGGGCATCGAGGAAACACCATATATTTT
>TRBV28|TRBJ2-1|.|.
CASSTRPFMSYNEQFF
TGTGCCAGCAGCACTAGACCGTTTATGTCCTACAATGAGCAGTTCTTC
>TRBV18|TRBJ1-5|.|.
CASSPSVSGNQPQHF
TGTGCCAGCTCACCAAGTGTGAGTGGCAATCAGCCCCAGCATTTT
>TRBV7-2|TRBJ1-4|.|.
CASSDALGLNEKLFF
TGTGCCAGCAGCGACGCCCTGGGGTTGAATGAAAAACTGTTTTTT
>TRBV5-1|TRBJ2-7|.|few
CASSLGGSEQYF
TGCGCCAGCAGCTTGGGGGGGTCCGAGCAGTACTTC
>TRBV2|TRBJ1-2|TRBD1|.
CASTKDRGVNYGYTF
TGTGCCAGCACCAAGGACAGGGGAGTTAACTATGGCTACACCTTC
>TRBV28|TRBJ2-7|.|once
CASRSTAYEQYF
TGTGCCAGCAGATCGACAGCCTACGAGCAGTACTTC
>TRBV2|TRBJ2-7|TRBD1|.
CASSGQGVLYEQYF
TGTGCCAGCAGTGGACAGGGGGTACTCTACGAGCAGTACTTC
>TRBV29-1|TRBJ1-5|.|few
CSERSISNQPQHF
TGCAGCGAGCGATCGATTAGCAATCAGCCCCAGCATTTT
>TRBV28|TRBJ1-2|.|.
CASSPPAGNYGYTF
TGTGCCAGCAGTCCCCCCGCAGGAAACTATGGCTACACCTTC
>TRBV27|TRBJ1-3|TRBD1|.
CASSPDRSYGNTIYF
TGTGCCAGCAGTCCGGACAGGTCGTATGGAAACACCATATATTTT
>TRBV19|TRBJ2-6|.|.
CASSIGEARSGANVLTF
TGTGCCAGTAGTATCGGGGAGGCCCGCTCTGGGGCCAACGTCCTGACTTTC
>TRBV5-1|TRBJ2-7|TRBD2|.
CASSTGTSGRARSYEQYF
TGCGCCAGCAGCACCGGGACTAGCGGGAGGGCGAGGTCCTACGAGCAGTACTTC
>TRBV5-8|TRBJ2-7|.|.
CASSLRIESYEQYF
TGTGCCAGCAGCTTACGGATAGAGTCGTACGAGCAGTACTTC
>TRBV9|TRBJ2-1|.|.
CASSVGSSNEQFF
TGTGCCAGCAGCGTAGGCAGCTCCAATGAGCAGTTCTTC
>TRBV4-1|TRBJ2-3|TRBD2|many
CASSQGRGTSGSFTDTQYF
TGCGCCAGCAGCCAAGGTCGGGGGACTAGCGGTTCCTTCACAGATACGCAGTATTTT
>TRBV5-5|TRBJ1-2|.|.
CASSPQDLADYGYTF
TGTGCCAGCAGCCCCCAGGATCTGGCTGACTATGGCTACACCTTC
>TRBV6-6|TRBJ2-3|.|.
CASSYRGSTDTQYF
TGTGCCAGCAGTTACAGAGGGTCCACAGATACGCAGTATTTT
>TRBV28|TRBJ2-3|TRBD2|.
CASSTTSGSADTQYF
TGTGCCAGCAGTACGACTAGCGGGAGTGCAGATACGCAGTATTTT
>TRBV29-1|TRBJ1-1|.|.
CSVRTTAAFF
TGCAGCGTAAGGACAACAGCCGCTTTCTTT
>TRBV6-6|TRBJ1-2|TRBD1|once
CASSYRRDSNYGYTF
TGTGCCAGCAGTTACCGCCGGGACAGCAACTATGGCTACACCTTC
>TRBV15|TRBJ1-3|.|.
CATSRDTNRVNTIYF
TGTGCCACCAGCAGAGATACCAACAGGGTCAACACCATATATTTT
>TRBV28|TRBJ2-7|.|.
CASLNAGTPEQYF
TGTGCCAGCCTGAACGCGGGTACCCCCGAGCAGTACTTC
>TRBV14|TRBJ2-7|TRBD1|.
CASSPIDRAAYEQYF
TGTGCCAGCAGCCCTATAGACAGGGCAGCCTACGAGCAGTACTTC
>TRBV5-1|TRBJ2-3|.|once
CASSLLGSASTDTQYF
TGCGCCAGCAGCTTATTAGGCTCAGCTAGCACAGATACGCAGTATTTT
>TRBV27|TRBJ1-1|.|few
CASSLKTLNTEAFF
TGTGCCAGCAGTTTAAAGACACTGAACACTGAAGCTTTCTTT
>TRBV18|TRBJ2-3|TRBD1|.
CASSPGTGRTDTQYF
TGTGCCAGCTCACCCGGGACAGGCCGCACAGATACGCAGTATTTT
>TRBV5-1|TRBJ1-1|.|.
CASRYREGEAFF
TGCGCCAGCAGATACAGGGAAGGTGAAGCTTTCTTT
>TRBV14|TRBJ2-3|.|once
CASSQDLSAITQYF
TGTGCCAGCAGCCAAGATCTCTCAGCGATTACGCAGTATTTT
>TRBV2|TRBJ2-3|.|.
CASSRQLLDTQYF
TGTGCCAGCAGTAGGCAGCTTTTAGATACGCAGTATTTT
>TRBV18|TRBJ2-7|TRBD1|once
CASSNPGQGSYEQYF
TGTGCCAGCTCAAACCCGGGACAGGGATCCTACGAGCAGTACTTC
>TRBV18|TRBJ1-5|.|.
CASSPLGQKNQPQHF
TGTGCCAGCTCACCCCTCGGACAGAAAAATCAGCCCCAGCATTTT
>TRBV28|TRBJ1-2|.|.
CASSSGADYGYTF
TGTGCCAGCAGTTCAGGAGCCGACTATGGCTACACCTTC
>TRBV15|TRBJ2-7|.|many
CATSRVGRGFYEQYF
TGTGCCACCAGCAGAGTGGGGAGGGGGTTTTACGAGCAGTACTTC
>TRBV29-1|TRBJ1-4|TRBD1|.
CSVERGRGEKLFF
TGCAGCGTTGAGAGGGGGCGCGGGGAAAAACTGTTTTTT
>TRBV19|TRBJ2-7|.|.
CASSMLLPTAGEYEQYF
TGTGCCAGTAGTATGTTGCTTCCGACCGCAGGGGAGTACGAGCAGTACTTC
>TRBV19|TRBJ1-4|.|many
CASSMSQSATNEKLFF
TGTGCCAGTAGTATGTCGCAGAGTGCAACTAATGAAAAACTGTTTTTT
>TRBV28|TRBJ1-3|TRBD1|.
CASSPPGGANSGNTIYF
TGTGCCAGCAGTCCCCCAGGGGGGGCAAACTCTGGAAACACCATATATTTT
>TRBV1|TRBJ2-7|.|.
CTSSNTAGWDEQYF
TGCACCAGCAGTAACACAGCAGGTTGGGACGAGCAGTACTTC
>TRBV6-5|TRBJ1-1|TRBD1|.
CASSTAGTGLIEAFF
TGTGCCAGCAGCACTGCCGGGACAGGTTTAATTGAAGCTTTCTTT
>TRBV5-1|TRBJ1-3|.|.
CASSSQAQTYSGNTIYF
TGCGCCAGCAGCTCTCAGGCACAAACTTACTCTGGAAACACCATATATTTT
>TRBV10-3|TRBJ1-1|.|.
CATDRGNTEAFF
TGTGCCACCGACAGAGGAAACACTGAAGCTTTCTTT
>TRBV2|TRBJ1-2|TRBD1|.
CASSLLPGQGALGYTF
TGTGCCAGCAGCCTCCTCCCGGGACAGGGGGCGCTTGGCTACACCTTC